This T cell receptor beta chain was found in a study of cytomegalovirus exposure and HLA in healthy donors. Background on the study: Of 300 to 500 genotyped donors, 81% clustered with self-reported Caucasian donors. Findings and limits, study-wide: A further, later analysis showed that HLA-associated TCR beta chains (compared with equally common others) were more clonally expanded. A missense DCLRE1C variant was associated with V- and J-gene trimming of TCR beta chains in a later analysis, and an independent cohort replicated the association. Highly shared variants forming one cluster were likely a sequencing artifact.

Germline CDR1 MDHEN, CDR2 SYDVKM. The CDR3 length is 13 residues. In the PCR, 60 Vbeta and 13 Jbeta primers were used. Method: immunoSEQ multiplex PCR; TCRdb's copy keeps in-frame clones and lacks some. The data hold under 200,000 clones, with roughly 74% observed a single time. As for this clone: Antigen: not known.

Material for sequencing was PBMCs. The origin of this receptor is a woman aged 40 to 50 in good health and CMV-seropositive. The chain has TRBV28 and TRBJ2-5; TRBD1 agrees at 11 bases. The J call may be wrong; the DNA end is better matched by TRBJ2-7. The CDR3, as DNA: TGTGCCAGCAGCCGGGACAGGGGGTACGAGCAGTACTTC. Its protein product is CASSRDRGYEQYF.